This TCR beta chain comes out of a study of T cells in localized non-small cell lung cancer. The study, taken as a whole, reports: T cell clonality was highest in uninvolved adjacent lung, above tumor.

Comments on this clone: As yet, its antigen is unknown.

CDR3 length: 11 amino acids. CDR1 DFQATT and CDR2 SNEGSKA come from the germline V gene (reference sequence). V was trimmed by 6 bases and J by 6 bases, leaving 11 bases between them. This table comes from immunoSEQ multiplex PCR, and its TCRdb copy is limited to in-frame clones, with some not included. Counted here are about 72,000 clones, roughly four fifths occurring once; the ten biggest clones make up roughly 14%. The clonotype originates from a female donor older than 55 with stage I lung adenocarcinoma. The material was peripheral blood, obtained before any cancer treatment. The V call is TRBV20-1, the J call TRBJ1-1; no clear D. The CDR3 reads CSAAGYAEAFF. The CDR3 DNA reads TGCAGTGCCGCGGGGTACGCTGAAGCTTTCTTT.